These T cell receptor beta chains were read from a single sample in a study of blood T cell repertoires in COVID-19. The data were produced by immunoSEQ multiplex PCR, yet TCRdb's version contains in-frame clones alone and is incomplete. This table has about 59,000 clones, 65% to 80% appearing once. Sequences were obtained from peripheral blood. These TCRs come from a man aged 55 to 70 with acute or convalescent COVID-19. Both conserved end residues are part of each CDR3. Fields, in order: D gene, clone size, V gene, J gene, CDR3 DNA, CDR3 protein. The D gene is left open where the match is weak. Clone size, where shown, is once, few, many, or a class for clones that have expanded.

>NA|once|TRBV27|TRBJ2-7
TGTGCCAGCAGTCCCCGTTTAGCGGTATACGAGCAGTACTTC
CASSPRLAVYEQYF
>TRBD1|NA|TRBV7-9|TRBJ2-6
TGTGCCAGCAGCTTTTACCAGGGGGTAGGGGCCAACGTCCTGACTTTC
CASSFYQGVGANVLTF
>NA|NA|TRBV30|TRBJ2-5
TGTGCCTGGAGTGTTTTCGGGGGGCTGGAGACCCAGTACTTC
CAWSVFGGLETQYF
>NA|NA|TRBV3-1/TRBV3-2|TRBJ1-5
TGTGCCAGCAGCGTCAGGGGAAATCAGCCCCAGCATTTT
CASSVRGNQPQHF
>NA|few|TRBV5-1|TRBJ2-2
TGCGCCAGCAGCTTGGGGCAGAACACCGGGGAGCTGTTTTTT
CASSLGQNTGELFF
>TRBD2|few|TRBV12-3/TRBV12-4|TRBJ2-7
TGTGCCAGCAGCCAGGGGACTAGCGGAAAGCAGTACTTC
CASSQGTSGKQYF
>NA|NA|TRBV2|TRBJ2-2
TGTGCCAGCGGGAGTAGTGGCCCAAACACCGGGGAGCTGTTTTTT
CASGSSGPNTGELFF
>NA|NA|TRBV6-5|TRBJ1-2
TGTGCCAGCAGTTTGGGGGAGGGCTATGGCTACACCTTC
CASSLGEGYGYTF
>TRBD1|NA|TRBV15|TRBJ1-4
TGTGCCACCAGCAGTAACAGGGGGGCTAATGAAAAACTGTTTTTT
CATSSNRGANEKLFF
>NA|NA|TRBV4-3|TRBJ1-6
TGCGCCAGCAGCCAAGATTTCATCCGGCGCGGCCGGGATTCACCCCTCCACTTT
CASSQDFIRRGRDSPLHF
>TRBD1|NA|TRBV13|TRBJ1-1
TGTGCCAGCAGCCTGGGACAGGGGAACACTGAAGCTTTCTTT
CASSLGQGNTEAFF
>TRBD2|NA|TRBV12-5|TRBJ2-5
TGTGCTAGTGGTTTGGTACAAGCGGGAGAAGGAGAGACCCAGTACTTC
CASGLVQAGEGETQYF
>NA|NA|TRBV6-2/TRBV6-3|TRBJ1-6
TGTGCCAGCAGTTACGCCGGTCCACCCCTCCACTTT
CASSYAGPPLHF
>TRBD1|NA|TRBV30|TRBJ1-3
TGTGCCTGGAGTTTTCAGGGGGCGGAAGGAAACACCATATATTTT
CAWSFQGAEGNTIYF
>TRBD1|NA|TRBV5-6|TRBJ2-7
TGTGCCAGCAGCACAAGAACCGGGACAGTGGGCGAGCAGTACTTC
CASSTRTGTVGEQYF
>TRBD1|NA|TRBV4-2|TRBJ2-5
TGTGCCAGCAGCCAAGCTCTCCGGGACAGAGAGACCCAGTACTTC
CASSQALRDRETQYF
>TRBD1|few|TRBV7-2|TRBJ2-1
TGTGCCAGCAGCAAGGACAGGGAAGGTGGGCAGTTCTTC
CASSKDREGGQFF
>TRBD2|NA|TRBV28|TRBJ2-1
TGTGCCAGCAGTCGACTAGCGGGAGGCGAGAAGCAGTTCTTC
CASSRLAGGEKQFF
>NA|NA|TRBV9|TRBJ1-2
TGTGCCAGCAGCGTAGCCCTAAACAGGGCGCGCTACACCTTC
CASSVALNRARYTF
>NA|once|TRBV2|TRBJ2-3
TGTGCCAGCAGTGTAATTAGCGGTAGCACAGATACGCAGTATTTT
CASSVISGSTDTQYF
>NA|NA|TRBV5-8|TRBJ1-4
TGTGCCAGCAGACGGGTAAATGAAAAACTGTTTTTT
CASRRVNEKLFF
>TRBD1|few|TRBV5-1|TRBJ2-1
TGCGCCAGCAGCCACATTGGGGACAGTATGAACAATGAGCAGTTCTTC
CASSHIGDSMNNEQFF
>NA|NA|TRBV28|TRBJ1-2
TGTGCTAGCAGCCTAGGGGCTTTTAGTAACTATGGCTACACCTTC
CASSLGAFSNYGYTF
>TRBD1|NA|TRBV29-1|TRBJ2-2
TGCAGCGGGGGCAGGGGGCTTCACGGGGAGCTGTTTTTT
CSGGRGLHGELFF
>TRBD1|NA|TRBV24-1|TRBJ2-1
TGTGCCACCAGTGATTCCCCGCCTACTGACAGGGGGAATGAGCAGTTCTTC
CATSDSPPTDRGNEQFF
>NA|NA|TRBV28|TRBJ2-3
TGTGCCAGCAGTTTTATAACCCCAAGGGAGCGGGGCACAGATACGCAGTATTTT
CASSFITPRERGTDTQYF
>TRBD2|NA|TRBV13|TRBJ2-7
TGTGCCAGCAGCGCAGGACTAGCGGGTGGAAACTACGAGCAGTACTTC
CASSAGLAGGNYEQYF
>TRBD1|NA|TRBV6-4|TRBJ1-5
TGTGCCAGCAGTGTCGGGACAGGGGGTTGTCAGCCCCAGCATTTT
CASSVGTGGCQPQHF
>NA|NA|TRBV7-6|TRBJ1-6
TGTGCCAGCAGCCCAACAGTAGAGTCACCCCTCCACTTT
CASSPTVESPLHF
>NA|NA|TRBV6-1|TRBJ1-2
TGTGCCAGCAAAGGGGCTACTAACTATGGCTACACCTTC
CASKGATNYGYTF
>NA|NA|TRBV4-3|TRBJ1-3
TGCGCCAGCAGCCAAGATACGGGGGGGGCTCGTGGAAACACCATATATTTT
CASSQDTGGARGNTIYF
>NA|NA|TRBV27|TRBJ1-2
TGTGCCAGCAGTTCCTTTAACGGCAGGGGTGGCTACACCTTC
CASSSFNGRGGYTF
>TRBD1|NA|TRBV19|TRBJ1-1
TGTGCCAGTAGTATTCCCCACACAGGGGAGAACACTGAAGCTTTCTTT
CASSIPHTGENTEAFF
>NA|NA|TRBV13|TRBJ2-2
TGTGCCAGCAGCTTACGGGTAGGGAGGCTGTTTTTT
CASSLRVGRLFF
>NA|NA|TRBV11-2|TRBJ2-7
TGTGCCAGCAGCTATTCAATTGACAACGCAAACTACGAGCAGTACTTC
CASSYSIDNANYEQYF
>NA|NA|TRBV3-1/TRBV3-2|TRBJ1-4
TGTGCCAGCAGCCCCAGGGCCGCACCGAGTTATGAAAAACTGTTTTTT
CASSPRAAPSYEKLFF
>NA|NA|TRBV27|TRBJ1-2
TGTGCCAGCAGTTTCCATCGACCAGGGGCTAACTATGGCTACACCTTC
CASSFHRPGANYGYTF
>TRBD1|NA|TRBV28|TRBJ1-2
TGTGCCAGCAGTTTACCGGGGACAGGAAACTATGGCTACACCTTC
CASSLPGTGNYGYTF
>TRBD1|NA|TRBV7-8|TRBJ1-5
TGTGCCAGCAGCCGGACAGGCACCTCGGGCAATCAGCCCCAGCATTTT
CASSRTGTSGNQPQHF
>NA|NA|TRBV19|TRBJ1-6
TGTGCCAGTAGGACGTCCAGGGGATGGAATTCACCCCTCCACTTT
CASRTSRGWNSPLHF
>NA|NA|TRBV2|TRBJ2-5
TGTGCCAGTTCTAAGGGGGAGTACCAAGAGACCCAGTACTTC
CASSKGEYQETQYF
>NA|NA|TRBV7-9|TRBJ1-4
TGTGCCAGCAGCTTAGACTCAACTAATGAAAAACTGTTTTTT
CASSLDSTNEKLFF
>TRBD1|NA|TRBV2|TRBJ2-5
TGTGCCAGCAGAGGGGACAGCGAAGAGACCCAGTACTTC
CASRGDSEETQYF